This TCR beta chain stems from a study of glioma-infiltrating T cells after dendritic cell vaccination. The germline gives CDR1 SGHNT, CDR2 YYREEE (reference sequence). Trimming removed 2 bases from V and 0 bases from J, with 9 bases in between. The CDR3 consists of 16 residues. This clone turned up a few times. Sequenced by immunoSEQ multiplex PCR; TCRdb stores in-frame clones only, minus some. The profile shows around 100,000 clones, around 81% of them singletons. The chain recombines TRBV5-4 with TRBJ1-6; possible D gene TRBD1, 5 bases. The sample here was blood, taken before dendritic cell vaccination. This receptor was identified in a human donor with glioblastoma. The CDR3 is CASSLTGSSYNSPLHF. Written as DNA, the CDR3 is TGTGCCAGCAGCTTAACAGGCAGCTCCTATAATTCACCCCTCCACTTT.